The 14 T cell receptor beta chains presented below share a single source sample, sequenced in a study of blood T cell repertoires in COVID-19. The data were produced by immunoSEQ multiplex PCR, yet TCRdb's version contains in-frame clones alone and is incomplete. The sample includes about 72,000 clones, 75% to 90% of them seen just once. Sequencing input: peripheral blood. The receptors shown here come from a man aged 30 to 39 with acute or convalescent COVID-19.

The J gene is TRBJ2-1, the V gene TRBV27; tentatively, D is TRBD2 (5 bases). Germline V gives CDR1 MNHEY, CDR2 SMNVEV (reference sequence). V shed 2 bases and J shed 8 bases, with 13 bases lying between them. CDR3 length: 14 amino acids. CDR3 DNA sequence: TGTGCCAGCAGTTTAACCGTCGGGCGGGATGAGCAGTTCTTC. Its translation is CASSLTVGRDEQFF.

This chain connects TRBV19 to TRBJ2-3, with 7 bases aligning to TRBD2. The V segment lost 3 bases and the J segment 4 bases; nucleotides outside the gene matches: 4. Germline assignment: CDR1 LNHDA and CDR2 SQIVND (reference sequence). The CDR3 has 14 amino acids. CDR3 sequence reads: CASSIGGSADTQYF. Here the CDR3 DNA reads TGTGCCAGTAGTATCGGCGGGAGCGCAGATACGCAGTATTTT.

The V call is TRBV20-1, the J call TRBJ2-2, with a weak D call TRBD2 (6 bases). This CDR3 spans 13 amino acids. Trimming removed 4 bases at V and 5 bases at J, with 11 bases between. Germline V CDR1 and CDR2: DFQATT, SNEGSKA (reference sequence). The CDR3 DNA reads TGCAGTGCTATTGATGCGGGGACCGGGGAGCTGTTTTTT. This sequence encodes CSAIDAGTGELFF.

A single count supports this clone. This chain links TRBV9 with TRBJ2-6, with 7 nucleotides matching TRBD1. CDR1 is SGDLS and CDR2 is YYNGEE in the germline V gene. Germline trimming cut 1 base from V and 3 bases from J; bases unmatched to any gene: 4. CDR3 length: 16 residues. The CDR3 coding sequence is TGTGCCAGCAGCGTACCCCGACAGGGTGGGGCCAACGTCCTGACTTTC. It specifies CASSVPRQGGANVLTF.

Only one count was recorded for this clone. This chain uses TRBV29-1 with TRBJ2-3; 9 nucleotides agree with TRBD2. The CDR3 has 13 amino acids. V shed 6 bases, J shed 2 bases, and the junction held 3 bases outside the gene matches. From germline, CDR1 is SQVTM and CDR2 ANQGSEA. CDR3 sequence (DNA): TGCAGCGTCGCGGGAGGGCACACAGATACGCAGTATTTT. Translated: CSVAGGHTDTQYF.

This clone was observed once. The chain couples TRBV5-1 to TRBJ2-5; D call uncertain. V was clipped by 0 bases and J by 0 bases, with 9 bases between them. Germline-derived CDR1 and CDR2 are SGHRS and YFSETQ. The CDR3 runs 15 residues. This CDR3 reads CASSLGSMYQETQYF. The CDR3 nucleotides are TGCGCCAGCAGCTTGGGCAGTATGTACCAAGAGACCCAGTACTTC.

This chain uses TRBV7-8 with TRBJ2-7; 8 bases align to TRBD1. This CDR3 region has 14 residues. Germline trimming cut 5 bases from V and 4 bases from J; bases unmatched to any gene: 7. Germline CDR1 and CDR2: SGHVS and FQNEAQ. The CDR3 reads CASSLGTGRYEQYF. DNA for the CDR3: TGTGCCAGCAGCCTCGGGACAGGACGGTACGAGCAGTACTTC. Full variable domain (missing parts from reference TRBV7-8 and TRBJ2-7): GAGVSQSPRYKVAKRGQDVALRCDPISGHVSLFWYQQALGQGPEFLTYFQNEAQLDKSGLPSDRFFAERPEGSVSTLKIQRTQQEDSAVYLCASSLGTGRYEQYFGPGTRLTVT.

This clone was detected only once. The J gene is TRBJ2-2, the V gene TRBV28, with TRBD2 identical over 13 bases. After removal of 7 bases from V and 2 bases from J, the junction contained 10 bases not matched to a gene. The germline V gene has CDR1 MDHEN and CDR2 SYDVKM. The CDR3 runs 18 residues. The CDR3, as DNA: TGTGCCAGCACCGCGAGGACTAGCGGGAGAGCTAACACCGGGGAGCTGTTTTTT. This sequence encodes CASTARTSGRANTGELFF.

CDR3 residues: CASSYDGTGAEQYF. In DNA form, the CDR3 reads TGTGCCAGCAGTTACGACGGGACAGGGGCCGAGCAGTACTTC. The V gene is TRBV6-5, the J gene TRBJ2-7; TRBD1 matches 10 bases. The length of the CDR3 is 14 residues. Looked up from germline, CDR1 is MNHEY and CDR2 is SVGAGI. V was clipped by 2 bases and J by 6 bases; unmatched bases: 4.

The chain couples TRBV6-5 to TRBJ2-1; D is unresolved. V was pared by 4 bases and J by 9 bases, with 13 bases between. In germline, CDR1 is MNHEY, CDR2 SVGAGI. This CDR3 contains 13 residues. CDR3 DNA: TGTGCCAGCAGTTTTTCCCGTTTCGGTGAGCAGTTCTTC. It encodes CASSFSRFGEQFF.

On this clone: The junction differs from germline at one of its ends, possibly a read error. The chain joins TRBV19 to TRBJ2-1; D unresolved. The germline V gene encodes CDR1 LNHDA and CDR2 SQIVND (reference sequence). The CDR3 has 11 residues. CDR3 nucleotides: TGTGCCAGTAGTAGCTGGTACTCTCGTGTCTTC. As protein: CASSSWYSRVF.

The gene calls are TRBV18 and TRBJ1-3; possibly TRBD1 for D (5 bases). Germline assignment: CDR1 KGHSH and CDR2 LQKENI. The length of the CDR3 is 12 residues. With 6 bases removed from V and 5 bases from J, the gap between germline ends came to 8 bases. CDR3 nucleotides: TGTGCCAGCTCCGCGGACAGAAACACCATATATTTT. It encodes CASSADRNTIYF.

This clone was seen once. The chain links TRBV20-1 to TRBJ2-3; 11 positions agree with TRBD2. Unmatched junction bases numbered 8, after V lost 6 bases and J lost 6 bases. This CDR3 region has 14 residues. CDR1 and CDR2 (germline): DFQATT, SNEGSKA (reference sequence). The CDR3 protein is CSASTSGSWDTQYF. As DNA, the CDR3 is TGCAGTGCAAGTACTAGCGGGAGTTGGGATACGCAGTATTTT.

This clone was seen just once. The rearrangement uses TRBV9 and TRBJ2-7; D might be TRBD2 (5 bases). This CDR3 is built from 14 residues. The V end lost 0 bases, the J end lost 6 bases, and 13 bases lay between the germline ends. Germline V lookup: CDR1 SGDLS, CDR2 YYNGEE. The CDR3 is CASSVEALEGEQYF. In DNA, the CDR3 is TGTGCCAGCAGCGTAGAGGCCCTCGAGGGCGAGCAGTACTTC.